A single T cell receptor (beta chain) is shown here with its context. The antigen is unknown. The data derive from a study of cytomegalovirus exposure and HLA in healthy donors. Study outcomes and limitations: Specificity for CMV antigens was confirmed in vitro for a few of the CMV-associated chains. The listing of 150 to 200 TCR beta chains classed them as cytomegalovirus-associated.

V lost 3 bases and J 2 bases, leaving 11 bases between the germline ends. There are 14 residues in the CDR3. Looked up from germline, CDR1 is KGHSH and CDR2 is LQKENI. Profiling relied on immunoSEQ multiplex PCR, and the TCRdb table lists in-frame clones only, not all of them. This table has 130,000 to 150,000 clones, just over 85% appearing once. The material sequenced was PBMCs. The chain carries TRBV18 and TRBJ2-7; maybe TRBD1 (6 bases). The origin of this receptor is a woman younger than 30 in good health and CMV-seropositive. The CDR3 spells CASSPTDSPYEQYF. In nucleotides, the CDR3 is TGTGCCAGCTCACCTACGGACAGTCCCTACGAGCAGTACTTC.